This TCR beta chain was recorded in a study of graft-versus-host responses after intestinal transplantation. Profiled with immunoSEQ multiplex PCR; TCRdb holds only in-frame clones, not every one. The top ten clones hold 1.2% of a sample with about 99,000 clones, 90% to 95% of them seen once. Of note for this clone: Its target is unknown.

This CDR3 comprises 14 residues. CDR1 and CDR2 (germline): SGHRS, YFSETQ. V was pared by 0 bases and J by 0 bases, with 6 bases between. This rearrangement joins TRBV5-1 to TRBJ1-2; D is unclear. The source material was unstimulated CD8+ T cells sorted from spleen or lymph node cells, sampled before intestinal transplant. The source of this sequence is a human donor who received an intestinal transplant. For the CDR3, the DNA is TGCGCCAGCAGCTTGGCTGAGTCTAACTATGGCTACACCTTC. This gives the protein CASSLAESNYGYTF.